A selection of T cell receptor beta chains follows, all from one sample in a study of T cell responses to AZD1222 COVID-19 vaccine. Clones were sequenced by immunoSEQ multiplex PCR, and TCRdb holds only the in-frame ones, with some missing. Of about 120,000 clones in the sample, approximately 89% were seen once. This material consisted of peripheral blood, taken on day 0 of AZD1222 vaccination. The receptors originated from an adult in good health. Each CDR3 is given with its conserved first and last residue. The D gene is left open where the match is weak. The listing skips clone size in some rows; elsewhere it reads once, few, many or a size class.

V gene,J gene,clone size,D gene,CDR3 DNA,CDR3 protein
TRBV2,TRBJ2-4,NA,NA,TGTGCCAGCAGCCTGGGGAGAGTGGACATTCAGTACTTC,CASSLGRVDIQYF
TRBV7-9,TRBJ2-7,NA,TRBD1,TGTGCCAGCAGCCGAAGGGACAGTCCCTCCTACGAGCAGTACTTC,CASSRRDSPSYEQYF
TRBV6-5,TRBJ2-1,NA,TRBD2,TGTGCCAGCACCCAGCGGGGCTCCTACAATGAGCAGTTCTTC,CASTQRGSYNEQFF
TRBV3-1/TRBV3-2,TRBJ1-2,NA,TRBD1,TGTGCCAGCAGCCAAGGGACAGGGGGAGGTTTTGGCTACACCTTC,CASSQGTGGGFGYTF
TRBV5-4,TRBJ1-1,NA,TRBD1,TGTGCCAGCAGCCGGGACAGGGACACTGAAGCTTTCTTT,CASSRDRDTEAFF
TRBV29-1,TRBJ2-1,NA,NA,TGCAGCGTTGAAAGGAGCGTCAGCTCCTACAATGAGCAGTTCTTC,CSVERSVSSYNEQFF
TRBV6-5,TRBJ2-2,NA,NA,TGTGCCAGCAGTTGGGCGAATCAGGGGAACACCGGGGAGCTGTTTTTT,CASSWANQGNTGELFF
TRBV10-3,TRBJ2-7,NA,NA,TGTGCCATCAGTGCTCCCGGGGGCGAGCAGTACTTC,CAISAPGGEQYF
TRBV11-1,TRBJ2-5,NA,TRBD1,TGTGCCAGCAGCGCGCCGACAGGGAAAGAGACCCAGTACTTC,CASSAPTGKETQYF
TRBV25-1,TRBJ1-1,NA,NA,TGTGCCAGCAGTGATGGTGTCGCGGGGGGGAACACTGAAGCTTTCTTT,CASSDGVAGGNTEAFF
TRBV6-2/TRBV6-3,TRBJ2-1,NA,TRBD2,TGTGCCAGCAGTTACTCGACAGCGGGAGGCTACAATGAGCAGTTCTTC,CASSYSTAGGYNEQFF
TRBV5-4,TRBJ2-3,NA,TRBD1,TGTGCCAGCAGCATCGGACAGGGGAGGATAGCAGATACGCAGTATTTT,CASSIGQGRIADTQYF
TRBV6-5,TRBJ1-1,NA,TRBD1,TGTGCCAGCAGTTCCCGGCCAGGGGGTGCTGAAGCTTTCTTT,CASSSRPGGAEAFF
TRBV10-1,TRBJ2-7,NA,NA,TGCGCCAGCAGTGAGCATACTAGCCGCGAGCAGTACTTC,CASSEHTSREQYF
TRBV5-1,TRBJ1-1,NA,TRBD1,TGCGCCAGCAGTAATGGACAGGGTGGGACTGAAGCTTTCTTT,CASSNGQGGTEAFF
TRBV11-2,TRBJ2-5,NA,NA,TGTGCCAGCAGCCGCCCGCGAGAAGGGCCAGAGACCCAGTACTTC,CASSRPREGPETQYF
TRBV6-6,TRBJ2-1,few,NA,TGTGCCAGCAGTTACAGCGGGTACAATGAGCAGTTCTTC,CASSYSGYNEQFF
TRBV30,TRBJ1-5,NA,TRBD1,TGTGCCTGGTCACGGACAGGGGTGCCCAATCAGCCCCAGCATTTT,CAWSRTGVPNQPQHF
TRBV12-3/TRBV12-4,TRBJ2-5,NA,TRBD1,TGTGCCAGCAGTCCAACAGGGGGAGAGACCCAGTACTTC,CASSPTGGETQYF
TRBV28,TRBJ1-6,NA,NA,TGTGCCAGCAGTTTGGAAGGGATGAATTCACCCCTCCACTTT,CASSLEGMNSPLHF
TRBV21-1,TRBJ1-2,NA,NA,TGTGCCAGCAGCAAAGTGGTCAGCTCTAACTATGGCTACACCTTC,CASSKVVSSNYGYTF
TRBV3-1/TRBV3-2,TRBJ1-6,NA,TRBD1,TGTGCCAGCAGCCAAGAGACAGGGGGCACTTCACCCCTCCACTTT,CASSQETGGTSPLHF
TRBV5-4,TRBJ2-7,NA,NA,TGTGCCAGCAGGATAAAGCCCCTGGAATTCTACGAGCAGTACTTC,CASRIKPLEFYEQYF
TRBV7-9,TRBJ1-4,NA,TRBD1,TGTGCCAGCAGCCCCATGGAGGGCAGGGGGCTTGGTGAAAAACTGTTTTTT,CASSPMEGRGLGEKLFF
TRBV19,TRBJ2-6,once,NA,TGTGCCAGTAGTATAGACAGGGGTTTGGGGGCCAACGTCCTGACTTTC,CASSIDRGLGANVLTF
TRBV6-1,TRBJ2-7,NA,TRBD1,TGTGCCAGCAGTGAAGGGACAGGGGGGTCCTACGAGCAGTACTTC,CASSEGTGGSYEQYF
TRBV27,TRBJ1-5,NA,NA,TGTGCCAGCAGTTTGGGGGGGGCTTTAGGGCCCCAGCATTTT,CASSLGGALGPQHF
TRBV6-5,TRBJ2-3,NA,NA,TGTGCCAGCAGTTACCGAGGGCGCGACACAGATACGCAGTATTTT,CASSYRGRDTDTQYF
TRBV5-1,TRBJ1-1,NA,NA,TGCGCCAGCAGCTCGGGGGTTGAGGGAGGTGAAGCTTTCTTT,CASSSGVEGGEAFF
TRBV13,TRBJ2-1,NA,TRBD2,TGTGCCAGCAGCTTAGGCGGGAGGGCCTATAATGAGCAGTTCTTC,CASSLGGRAYNEQFF
TRBV18,TRBJ2-3,once,NA,TGTGCCAGCCGTCCCGGGGGCTCAGGGGGCACAGATACGCAGTATTTT,CASRPGGSGGTDTQYF
TRBV6-5,TRBJ1-6,NA,NA,TGTGCCAGCAGCGCGCGACAGGCCAATAATTCACCCCTCCACTTT,CASSARQANNSPLHF
TRBV4-2,TRBJ1-6,NA,TRBD1,TGTGCCAGCAGCCGGGGGGACAGGGACAGGGGGCGGAATTCACCCCTCCACTTT,CASSRGDRDRGRNSPLHF
TRBV28,TRBJ1-6,NA,TRBD1,TGTGCCAGCAGTTTAACGACAGGGGGTGTTGGTTATTCACCCCTCCACTTT,CASSLTTGGVGYSPLHF
TRBV29-1,TRBJ2-3,few,NA,TGCAGCGTTGCGGTTGGGGCAGGGGTCGCAGATACGCAGTATTTT,CSVAVGAGVADTQYF
TRBV29-1,TRBJ1-1,NA,TRBD1,TGCAGCGTTGAATTCCAGGGGGGAGCTGAAGCTTTCTTT,CSVEFQGGAEAFF
TRBV28,TRBJ1-2,NA,TRBD1,TGTGCCAGCAGTCGCGACAGGGTTTTTCAGTCTGGCTACACCTTC,CASSRDRVFQSGYTF
TRBV21-1,TRBJ2-6,NA,NA,TGTGCCAGCAGCCCCCGGACTAGCGGATTACCTGGGGCCAACGTCCTGACTTTC,CASSPRTSGLPGANVLTF
TRBV6-5,TRBJ1-4,NA,NA,TGTGCCAGCAGTTACTCGGGCAGTGAAAAACTGTTTTTT,CASSYSGSEKLFF
TRBV14,TRBJ2-1,few,NA,TGTGCCAGCAGCCAAGACCGTAGTTGGCGGGAGCAGTTCTTC,CASSQDRSWREQFF
TRBV5-4,TRBJ2-1,NA,NA,TGTGCCAGCAGCTTGTGGCAGGGGTCCTACAATGAGCAGTTCTTC,CASSLWQGSYNEQFF
TRBV5-1,TRBJ1-4,NA,TRBD1,TGCGCCAGCAGCAACCGGGACAGGGGGATGACTAATGAAAAACTGTTTTTT,CASSNRDRGMTNEKLFF
TRBV7-9,TRBJ1-2,NA,TRBD1,TGTGCCAGCAGCCGAGGCCAGGGGGCCCTTGGCTACACCTTC,CASSRGQGALGYTF
TRBV19,TRBJ2-7,NA,TRBD2,TGTGCCAGTAGTATCGCTAGCGGGCCTTCGAGCTACGAGCAGTACTTC,CASSIASGPSSYEQYF
TRBV3-1/TRBV3-2,TRBJ1-6,NA,NA,TGTGCCAGCAGCCAACCTTATAATTCACCCCTCCACTTT,CASSQPYNSPLHF
TRBV2,TRBJ1-4,NA,NA,TGTGCCAGCAGAGGGGGGGAAAAACTGTTTTTT,CASRGGEKLFF
TRBV5-6,TRBJ1-4,once,NA,TGTGCCAGCAGCTCGGATACGAGGACTAATGAAAAACTGTTTTTT,CASSSDTRTNEKLFF
TRBV5-5,TRBJ1-5,NA,NA,TGTGCCAGCAGCTTGCGGGTCAATCAGCCCCAGCATTTT,CASSLRVNQPQHF
TRBV6-1,TRBJ1-2,NA,NA,TGTGCCAGCAGTGATATTTCGGGACCCTCGTATGGCTACACCTTC,CASSDISGPSYGYTF
TRBV29-1,TRBJ1-2,NA,NA,TGCAGCGTTGATTCCACTAACTATGGCTACACCTTC,CSVDSTNYGYTF
TRBV7-9,TRBJ2-1,NA,NA,TGTGCCAGCAGCTCTTATGATGGGGGGACCTACAATGAGCAGTTCTTC,CASSSYDGGTYNEQFF
TRBV7-2,TRBJ1-2,NA,TRBD1,TGTGCCAGCAGCTTAGCCCCGGACAGGAGGTCGGATGGCTACACCTTC,CASSLAPDRRSDGYTF
TRBV2,TRBJ2-5,NA,NA,TGTGCCAGCAGTGAGGGGCGCCGGGGGGAGACCCAGTACTTC,CASSEGRRGETQYF
TRBV7-9,TRBJ1-2,NA,NA,TGTGCCAGCAGCTTAGCAGGGGACTATGGCTACACCTTC,CASSLAGDYGYTF
TRBV6-5,TRBJ1-5,NA,TRBD1,TGTGCCAGCAGAGTCAGGGGGTTTGGCAATCAGCCCCAGCATTTT,CASRVRGFGNQPQHF